One and the same sample provided the 15 T cell receptor beta chains below, sequenced in a study of blood T cells in healthy people across ages. The use of a sample-barcoded 5' primer and a J-beta primer mix characterized a second PCR of roughly 6 to 11 cycles. TCRdb recomputed calls from the 5' RACE reads with MiXCR, one row per CDR3 protein. The table has around 280,000 distinct CDR3 sequences, roughly 27% seen once; the top ten hold 29%. The sequencing input was blood. The receptors here all came from a woman in her sixties or seventies in good health.

CDR3 sequence reads: CASSVQGARGYTF. The CDR3, as DNA: TGTGCCAGCAGCGTGCAGGGGGCTCGCGGCTACACCTTC. The chain employs TRBV9 and TRBJ1-2, with 8 positions matching TRBD1. V dropped 2 bases and J dropped 8; count of bases not matched to a gene: 5. The V gene's germline CDR1 is SGDLS and CDR2 YYNGEE. The length of the CDR3 is 13 residues.

This chain joins TRBV24-1 and TRBJ2-3, with D perhaps matching TRBD1 (6 bases). Germline V CDR1 and CDR2: KGHDR, SFDVKD. The V gene lost 4 bases and the J gene lost 0 bases, with 13 bases spanning the gap. There are 16 residues in the CDR3. The CDR3 DNA reads as TGTGCCACCAGTGAGTTACAGGGATTCAGCACAGATACGCAGTATTTT. It specifies CATSELQGFSTDTQYF.

This chain connects TRBV7-2 to TRBJ2-5; D possibly corresponds to TRBD1 (5 bases). Trimming left V 5 bases short and J 1 base short, with 26 bases between. Germline V CDR1 and CDR2: SGHTA, FQGNSA. The CDR3 is made up of 19 amino acids. The CDR3 reads CASSPRRQGPEMIQETQYF. The CDR3 nucleotides read TGTGCCAGCAGCCCCCGTCGGCAGGGCCCCGAAATGATCCAAGAGACCCAGTACTTC.

The chain recombines TRBV29-1 with TRBJ1-5; no definite D call. V was pared by 7 bases and J by 0 bases, with 10 bases between. The CDR3 length is 13 residues. In germline, CDR1 is SQVTM, CDR2 ANQGSEA. CDR3 bases: TGCAGCGCCCGGCAGAATAGCAATCAGCCCCAGCATTTT. It translates to CSARQNSNQPQHF.

In its sample, this clonotype was seen a few times. This chain uses TRBV12-3 or TRBV12-4 with TRBJ2-7; 8 bases are a match to TRBD2. V lost 8 bases, J lost 5 bases, and 5 bases stayed unmatched. The CDR3 length is 12 residues. The CDR3 spells CASVAGGHEQYF. For the CDR3, the DNA is TGTGCCAGCGTCGCGGGAGGCCACGAGCAGTACTTC.

The genes are TRBV5-6 and TRBJ1-1, with a weak D call TRBD1 (5 bases). CDR3 length equals 17 residues. With 3 bases removed from V and 1 base from J, the gap between germline ends came to 19 bases. Germline CDR1 is SGHDT and CDR2 is YYEEEE. CDR3 residues: CASSSTAVQIKNTEAFF. In DNA form, the CDR3 reads TGTGCCAGCAGCTCGACAGCCGTCCAAATAAAGAACACTGAAGCTTTCTTT.

This clonotype was picked up a small number of times. The CDR3 region has the DNA TGTGCCAGCAGCCCCTCCGTTGGGCGGGTGACCTCCCAGTTCTTC. It specifies CASSPSVGRVTSQFF. The chain carries TRBV5-8 and TRBJ2-1; the D gene is possibly TRBD2 (5 bases). CDR1 and CDR2 from the germline V gene are SGHTS and YDEGEE. The CDR3 sequence is 15 residues long. The V and J ends lost 4 bases and 13 bases respectively, with 24 bases between them.

Many counts were recorded for this clonotype. The chain joins TRBV15 to TRBJ2-3, with D perhaps matching TRBD1 (5 bases). This CDR3 comprises 16 residues. The germline V gene has CDR1 LNHNV and CDR2 YYDKDF (reference sequence). Trimming shortened V by 3 bases and J by 3 bases, and 16 bases separated the two germline ends. The CDR3 DNA is TGTGCCACCAGCAGCGACCAGACAAGGGGTACAGATACGCAGTATTTT. Protein: CATSSDQTRGTDTQYF.

This clonotype was counted a few times. The chain couples TRBV5-1 to TRBJ2-1; 8 nucleotides match TRBD2. The germline V gene has CDR1 SGHRS and CDR2 YFSETQ. The CDR3 is 16 amino acids. Trimming at V came to 6 bases and at J to 4 bases, leaving 12 bases not matched to a gene. CDR3: CASKFGSGGPYNEQFF. CDR3 DNA sequence: TGCGCCAGCAAGTTCGGGTCGGGAGGGCCTTACAATGAGCAGTTCTTC.

This clonotype has just a few counts. The chain joins TRBV7-2 to TRBJ2-5; 8 bases map to TRBD1. The DNA end is more similar to TRBJ2-1, so the J call may be wrong. The CDR3 is made up of 13 amino acids. Looked up from germline, CDR1 is SGHTA and CDR2 is FQGNSA. CDR3 DNA: TGTGCCAGCAACAACAGGGGGAACAATGAGCAGTTCTTC. Translation: CASNNRGNNEQFF.

This clonotype was detected only a few times. The chain has TRBV28 and TRBJ1-1; D is unresolved. This CDR3 contains 16 residues. V shed 7 bases and J shed 1 base, with 19 bases lying between them. Germline values: CDR1 MDHEN, CDR2 SYDVKM. CDR3 DNA sequence: TGTGCCAGCAACCCCTCACCTGGCTCCTCGAACACTGAAGCTTTCTTT. Translated: CASNPSPGSSNTEAFF.

This sequence joins TRBV11-2 and TRBJ2-4; perhaps TRBD2 as D (7 bases). Trimming cost V 4 bases and J 0 bases, with 19 bases left between them. CDR1 is SGHAT and CDR2 is FQNNGV in the germline V gene. This CDR3 comprises 18 residues. CDR3 amino acids: CASSWGATSVLAKNIQYF. Written as DNA, the CDR3 is TGTGCCAGCAGCTGGGGGGCTACTAGCGTTCTAGCCAAAAACATTCAGTACTTC.

The sample holds a few counts of this clonotype. The rearrangement uses TRBV12-3 or TRBV12-4 and TRBJ2-5, with a tentative D call TRBD1 (6 bases). V gave up 2 bases and J gave up 2 bases, with 18 bases separating them. This CDR3 region has 17 residues. DNA of the CDR3: TGTGCCAGCAGTTTAACCGCCAGGGGCCGTGCACAAGAGACCCAGTACTTC. This translates into CASSLTARGRAQETQYF.

The chain couples TRBV25-1 to TRBJ1-6, with unresolved D. CDR1 is MGHDK and CDR2 is SYGVNS in the germline V gene. V was trimmed by 1 base and J by 2 bases, leaving 0 bases between them. CDR3 length equals 13 residues. The CDR3 is CASSESYNSPLHF. The CDR3, as DNA: TGTGCCAGCAGTGAATCCTATAATTCACCCCTCCACTTT.

The chain combines TRBV7-3 with TRBJ1-1; a possible D gene is TRBD1 (5 bases). CDR1 SGHTA and CDR2 FQGTGA come from the germline V gene. This CDR3 spans 14 amino acids. V lost 3 bases to trimming and J lost 1 base, with 9 bases between them. The chain's CDR3 is CASSFDGQNTEAFF. The CDR3 nucleotides read TGTGCCAGCAGCTTCGACGGACAGAACACTGAAGCTTTCTTT.